Listed below are T cell receptor beta chains from one sample, sequenced in a study of T-cell reconstitution after alpha-beta-depleted transplantation in children. TCRdb re-derived calls from the PCR reads in MiXCR, one entry per CDR3 protein. The repertoire has 250,000 to 300,000 distinct CDR3 sequences, just over 7.5% of them found once; the top ten carry about 9.1%. The specimen was peripheral blood, collected 360 days after TCRalphabeta/CD19-depleted stem cell transplant. All receptors derive from a female patient younger than 10 who had a stem cell transplant for Fanconi anemia, so the T cells may come from the graft donor. Each CDR3 is given with its conserved first and last residue. The order of the fields is V gene, clone size, J gene, D gene, CDR3 protein, CDR3 DNA. The D gene is left open where the match is weak. Some rows mark clone size as missing; the rest say once, few, many or name a class of expanded clone.

TRBV5-1	many	TRBJ2-5	.	CASSLVTTSRTETQYF	TGCGCCAGCAGCTTGGTTACTACCTCCCGGACAGAGACCCAGTACTTC
TRBV7-9	many	TRBJ1-1	.	CASGPLSGAFF	TGTGCCAGCGGGCCCCTAAGTGGAGCTTTCTTT
TRBV10-3	many	TRBJ2-1	TRBD2	CAIDSSGEYNEQFF	TGTGCCATCGATAGTAGCGGGGAGTACAATGAGCAGTTCTTC
TRBV5-1	many	TRBJ1-1	.	CASYREPNTEAFF	TGCGCCAGCTACAGGGAACCGAACACTGAAGCTTTCTTT
TRBV4-3	many	TRBJ1-1	.	CASSHGSEAFF	TGCGCCAGCAGCCACGGTAGTGAAGCTTTCTTT
TRBV9	.	TRBJ2-2	TRBD1	CASSVLSRGSGGELFF	TGTGCCAGCAGCGTATTATCCAGGGGGTCGGGCGGGGAGCTGTTTTTT
TRBV12-3/TRBV12-4	many	TRBJ1-5	.	CASKDPLGPQHF	TGTGCCAGCAAGGACCCCTTAGGGCCCCAGCATTTT
TRBV5-1	many	TRBJ2-5	TRBD1	CASSLTGGVETQYF	TGCGCCAGCAGCTTAACAGGGGGCGTAGAGACCCAGTACTTC
TRBV12-3/TRBV12-4	.	TRBJ1-1	.	CASSSRRGARETEAFF	TGTGCCAGCTCCTCCCGGAGGGGGGCGCGGGAAACTGAAGCTTTCTTT
TRBV11-2	many	TRBJ1-4	.	CASSESPNEKLFF	TGTGCCAGCAGTGAATCGCCCAATGAAAAACTGTTTTTT
TRBV20-1	.	TRBJ1-5	.	CSAWAGNFNQPQHF	TGCAGTGCTTGGGCAGGGAACTTCAATCAGCCCCAGCATTTT
TRBV3-1	many	TRBJ1-2	TRBD1	CASSQPGGNYGYTF	TGTGCCAGCAGCCAACCAGGGGGAAACTATGGCTACACCTTC
TRBV6-1	many	TRBJ2-1	.	CASSSFPLNEQFF	TGTGCCAGCAGCTCATTCCCCCTCAATGAGCAGTTCTTC
TRBV7-9	.	TRBJ1-2	.	CASGASNYGYTF	TGTGCCTCGGGGGCAAGTAACTATGGCTACACCTTC
TRBV12-3/TRBV12-4	many	TRBJ2-1	TRBD2	CASSFWAGGRGEQFF	TGTGCCAGCAGTTTTTGGGCGGGGGGGCGTGGTGAGCAGTTCTTC
TRBV7-2	few	TRBJ2-7	TRBD1	CASRGTGGEWGSTYEQYF	TGTGCCAGCAGAGGGACAGGGGGCGAGTGGGGATCGACCTACGAGCAGTACTTC
TRBV7-9	few	TRBJ2-7	.	CASSKSGYEQYF	TGTGCCAGCAGCAAGTCTGGTTACGAGCAGTACTTC
TRBV7-3	many	TRBJ2-5	.	CASTLDWKETQYF	TGTGCCAGCACCCTGGACTGGAAAGAGACCCAGTACTTC
TRBV20-1	.	TRBJ2-5	TRBD2	CCASIHGGGGLGETQYF	TGCTGCGCCTCGATCCATGGTGGCGGGGGTCTAGGGGAGACCCAGTACTTC
TRBV24-1	many	TRBJ2-1	.	CATSDFPGGNEQFF	TGTGCCACCAGTGATTTTCCCGGGGGCAATGAGCAGTTCTTC
TRBV13	few	TRBJ1-2	.	CASSLGYLGRYGYTF	TGTGCCAGCAGCTTAGGGTACTTAGGCCGCTATGGCTACACCTTC
TRBV20-1	few	TRBJ2-5	TRBD2	CSARARDLGLAGRETQYF	TGCAGTGCTAGGGCTAGGGATTTGGGACTAGCGGGCCGAGAGACCCAGTACTTC
TRBV3-1	few	TRBJ2-7	.	CASSPRPTRQDEQYF	TGTGCCAGCAGCCCTCGGCCGACTAGGCAGGACGAGCAGTACTTC
TRBV12-3/TRBV12-4	many	TRBJ2-3	.	CASSPPSSTDTQYF	TGTGCCAGCAGTCCTCCCTCTAGCACAGATACGCAGTATTTT
TRBV19	many	TRBJ2-1	TRBD2	CASLGLAGDGEQFF	TGTGCCAGCTTAGGGCTAGCGGGGGACGGTGAGCAGTTCTTC
TRBV10-3	.	TRBJ2-7	TRBD1	CATRTRGTGGVYEQYF	TGTGCCACCAGAACCCGAGGGACAGGAGGAGTCTACGAGCAGTACTTC
TRBV11-2	few	TRBJ2-3	TRBD2	CASSPFGLAGPPTDTQYF	TGTGCCAGCAGCCCTTTCGGACTAGCGGGGCCCCCCACAGATACGCAGTATTTT
TRBV25-1	few	TRBJ2-3	TRBD2	CASSDLRASGSTDTQYF	TGTGCCAGCAGTGACCTACGGGCTAGCGGGAGCACAGATACGCAGTATTTT
TRBV10-3	many	TRBJ2-7	.	CAISEWHEQYF	TGTGCCATCAGTGAATGGCACGAGCAGTACTTC
TRBV20-1	few	TRBJ1-2	.	CSAHTPGGYGYTF	TGCAGTGCTCACACCCCTGGGGGTTATGGCTACACCTTC
TRBV2	many	TRBJ1-2	.	CASSEGTADYGYTF	TGTGCCAGCAGTGAAGGGACGGCAGACTATGGCTACACCTTC
TRBV12-3/TRBV12-4	many	TRBJ2-6	.	CASSSNWANVLTF	TGTGCCAGCAGCAGTAATTGGGCCAACGTCCTGACTTTC
TRBV20-1	.	TRBJ2-5	.	CSARDLRGRFQETQYF	TGCAGTGCTAGAGATCTCCGGGGCAGATTCCAAGAGACCCAGTACTTC
TRBV20-1	.	TRBJ2-2	.	CSAGTKGDTGELFF	TGCAGTGCTGGGACAAAGGGGGACACCGGGGAGCTGTTTTTT
TRBV28	many	TRBJ2-5	.	CASSFSWTGHRSSGQETQYF	TGTGCCAGCAGTTTTTCTTGGACAGGGCATAGGAGTAGCGGGCAAGAGACCCAGTACTTC
TRBV28	many	TRBJ1-1	.	CASRRLPMLLNTEAFF	TGTGCCAGCAGAAGACTGCCAATGCTGTTGAACACTGAAGCTTTCTTT
TRBV27	many	TRBJ2-1	TRBD2	CASSTTSGGAYSYNEQFF	TGTGCCAGCAGCACCACTAGCGGGGGGGCCTACTCCTACAATGAGCAGTTCTTC
TRBV29-1	many	TRBJ1-1	.	CSGGSSNTEAFF	TGCAGCGGAGGGTCGTCGAACACTGAAGCTTTCTTT
TRBV20-1	many	TRBJ2-7	TRBD2	CSAKASGISYEQYF	TGCAGTGCTAAGGCTAGCGGGATCTCCTACGAGCAGTACTTC
TRBV6-5	many	TRBJ1-1	.	CASSYGQSTTEAFF	TGTGCCAGCAGTTACGGACAGTCAACCACTGAAGCTTTCTTT
TRBV5-4	few	TRBJ1-1	.	CASSSPPMNTEAFF	TGTGCCAGCAGCTCGCCCCCCATGAACACTGAAGCTTTCTTT
TRBV20-1	few	TRBJ1-2	.	CSAWTNDNYGYTF	TGCAGTGCTTGGACAAATGATAACTATGGCTACACCTTC
TRBV5-1	.	TRBJ2-1	TRBD1	CASSLTGGPPYNEQFF	TGCGCCAGCAGCTTGACAGGGGGCCCTCCGTACAATGAGCAGTTCTTC
TRBV18	.	TRBJ2-2	TRBD1	CASSPGQGLGGELFF	TGTGCCAGCTCACCTGGACAGGGATTGGGCGGGGAGCTGTTTTTT
TRBV20-1	.	TRBJ1-2	TRBD1	CSARDLRGPNYGYTF	TGCAGTGCTAGAGATCTTAGGGGGCCCAACTATGGCTACACCTTC
TRBV28	.	TRBJ2-5	.	CASSFYDKRQETQYF	TGTGCCAGCAGTTTCTATGACAAGCGACAAGAGACCCAGTACTTC
TRBV24-1	many	TRBJ2-3	.	CATSADSGRGQYF	TGTGCCACCAGTGCGGACTCGGGCAGGGGCCAGTATTTT
TRBV19	.	TRBJ2-5	TRBD2	CASRISGRAENQYF	TGTGCCAGTAGAATTAGCGGGAGGGCAGAGAACCAGTACTTC
TRBV10-3	many	TRBJ1-1	.	CAISESVTEAFF	TGTGCCATCAGTGAGTCAGTGACTGAAGCTTTCTTT
TRBV6-5	few	TRBJ1-2	TRBD1	CASSLGQGRWVRDGYTF	TGTGCCAGCAGCCTCGGACAGGGAAGATGGGTGCGTGATGGCTACACCTTC
TRBV12-3/TRBV12-4	many	TRBJ2-7	.	CASSPAPYEQYF	TGTGCCAGCAGTCCCGCCCCATACGAGCAGTACTTC
TRBV12-3/TRBV12-4	many	TRBJ2-1	.	CASSWGEQFF	TGTGCCAGCAGCTGGGGTGAGCAGTTCTTC